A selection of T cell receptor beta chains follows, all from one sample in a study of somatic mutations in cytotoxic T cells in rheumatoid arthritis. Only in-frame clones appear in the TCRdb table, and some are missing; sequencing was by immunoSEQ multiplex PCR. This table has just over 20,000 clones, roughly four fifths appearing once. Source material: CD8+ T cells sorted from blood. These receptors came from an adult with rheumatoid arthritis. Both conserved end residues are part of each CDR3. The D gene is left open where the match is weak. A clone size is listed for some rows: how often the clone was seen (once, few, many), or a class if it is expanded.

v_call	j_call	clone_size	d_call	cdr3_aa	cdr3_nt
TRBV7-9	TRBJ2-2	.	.	CASSSTGPSGELFF	TGTGCCAGCAGCTCGACAGGCCCGAGCGGGGAGCTGTTTTTT
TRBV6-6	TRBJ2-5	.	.	CASSAGTPDQYF	TGTGCCAGCAGCGCCGGGACACCGGACCAGTACTTC
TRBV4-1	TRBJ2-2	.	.	CASSYEPVTGELFF	TGCGCCAGCAGCTACGAACCGGTCACCGGGGAGCTGTTTTTT
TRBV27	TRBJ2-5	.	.	CASSPTVGRNQETQYF	TGTGCCAGCAGCCCTACCGTCGGGCGGAACCAAGAGACCCAGTACTTC
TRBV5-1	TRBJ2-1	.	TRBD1	CATRPGQGHNEQFF	TGCGCCACCCGACCGGGACAGGGTCACAATGAGCAGTTCTTC
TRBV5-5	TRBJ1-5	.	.	CASSPGMVGNQPQHF	TGTGCCAGCAGCCCCGGGATGGTTGGCAATCAGCCCCAGCATTTT
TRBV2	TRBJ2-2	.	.	CASSYGPAAAGELFF	TGTGCCAGCAGCTATGGGCCAGCCGCGGCCGGGGAGCTGTTTTTT
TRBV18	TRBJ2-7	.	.	CASSPTGPEQYF	TGTGCCAGCTCTCCGACAGGTCCCGAGCAGTACTTC
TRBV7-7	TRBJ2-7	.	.	CASSFDSANEQYF	TGTGCTAGCAGCTTCGACTCGGCCAACGAGCAGTACTTC
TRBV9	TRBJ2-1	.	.	CASRDLSGSSYNEQFF	TGTGCCAGCAGGGACTTATCCGGGAGCTCCTACAATGAGCAGTTCTTC
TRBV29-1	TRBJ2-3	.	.	CSAPTRELSTDTQYF	TGCAGTGCCCCGACGAGGGAGTTGAGCACAGATACGCAGTATTTT
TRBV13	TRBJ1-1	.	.	CASSLQGNTEAFF	TGTGCCAGCAGCTTGCAGGGCAACACTGAAGCTTTCTTT
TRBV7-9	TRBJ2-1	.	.	CASTPSRGTFNEQFF	TGTGCCAGCACCCCCTCGCGCGGGACCTTCAATGAGCAGTTCTTC
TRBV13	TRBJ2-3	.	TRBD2	CASSSLTGGSTDTQYF	TGTGCCAGCAGTTCCCTCACGGGAGGGTCCACAGATACGCAGTATTTT
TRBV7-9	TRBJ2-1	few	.	CASSLGGVDDEQFF	TGTGCCAGCAGCTTAGGTGGAGTGGACGATGAGCAGTTCTTC
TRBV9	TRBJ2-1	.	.	CASSAQAGGKGKNEQFF	TGTGCCAGCAGCGCGCAAGCGGGTGGGAAAGGAAAAAATGAGCAGTTCTTC
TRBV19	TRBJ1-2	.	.	CASKEGPYGYTF	TGTGCCAGTAAGGAGGGTCCCTATGGCTACACCTTC
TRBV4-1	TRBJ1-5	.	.	CASSQERSNQPQHF	TGCGCCAGCAGCCAGGAACGCTCCAATCAGCCCCAGCATTTT
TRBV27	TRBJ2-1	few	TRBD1	CASSLSYRGSVDEQFF	TGTGCCAGCAGTTTATCGTACAGGGGGTCGGTAGATGAGCAGTTCTTC
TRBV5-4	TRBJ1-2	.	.	CASSFLGGLNYGYTF	TGTGCCAGCAGCTTTCTTGGGGGCCTGAACTATGGCTACACCTTC
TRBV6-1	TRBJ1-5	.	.	CASSVGAVAQHF	TGTGCCAGCAGTGTTGGGGCGGTAGCCCAGCATTTT
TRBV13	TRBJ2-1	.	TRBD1	CASSFGTGANEQFF	TGTGCCAGCAGCTTCGGGACAGGGGCCAATGAGCAGTTCTTC
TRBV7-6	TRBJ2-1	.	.	CASSMRAFEQFF	TGTGCCAGCAGCATGAGGGCGTTTGAGCAGTTCTTC
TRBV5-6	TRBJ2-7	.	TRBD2	CASSLSGIRTTSYEQYF	TGTGCCAGCAGCTTGAGCGGGATCCGGACCACCTCCTACGAGCAGTACTTC